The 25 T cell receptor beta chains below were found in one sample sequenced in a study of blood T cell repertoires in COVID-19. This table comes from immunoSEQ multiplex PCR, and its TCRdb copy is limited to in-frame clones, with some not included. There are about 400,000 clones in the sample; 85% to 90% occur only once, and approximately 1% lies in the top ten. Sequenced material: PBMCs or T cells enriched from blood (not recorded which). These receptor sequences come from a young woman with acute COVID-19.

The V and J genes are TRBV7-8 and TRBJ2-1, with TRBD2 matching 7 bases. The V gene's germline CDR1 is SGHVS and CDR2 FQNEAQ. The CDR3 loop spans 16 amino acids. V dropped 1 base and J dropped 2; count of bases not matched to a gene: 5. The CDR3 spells CASSLVASGPYNEQFF. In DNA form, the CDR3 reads TGTGCCAGCAGCTTAGTGGCTAGCGGTCCCTACAATGAGCAGTTCTTC.

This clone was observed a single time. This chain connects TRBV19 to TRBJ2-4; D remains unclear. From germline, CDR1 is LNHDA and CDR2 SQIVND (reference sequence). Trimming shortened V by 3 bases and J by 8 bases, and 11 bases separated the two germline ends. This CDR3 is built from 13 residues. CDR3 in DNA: TGTGCCAGTAGTATTAGCCGAGCGTACATTCAGTACTTC. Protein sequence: CASSISRAYIQYF.

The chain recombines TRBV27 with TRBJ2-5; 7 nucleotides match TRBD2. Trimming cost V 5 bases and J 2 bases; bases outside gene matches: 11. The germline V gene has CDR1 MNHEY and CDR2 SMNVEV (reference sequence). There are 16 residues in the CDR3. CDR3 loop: CASSPPPGGDQETQYF. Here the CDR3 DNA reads TGTGCCAGCAGTCCGCCCCCGGGGGGAGATCAAGAGACCCAGTACTTC.

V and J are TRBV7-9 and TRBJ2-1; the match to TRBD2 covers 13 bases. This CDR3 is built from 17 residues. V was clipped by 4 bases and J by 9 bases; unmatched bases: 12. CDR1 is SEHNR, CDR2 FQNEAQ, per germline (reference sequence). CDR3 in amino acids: CASSSGTSGVNLGEQFF. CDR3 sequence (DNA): TGTGCCAGCAGCTCCGGGACTAGCGGGGTTAACCTCGGTGAGCAGTTCTTC.

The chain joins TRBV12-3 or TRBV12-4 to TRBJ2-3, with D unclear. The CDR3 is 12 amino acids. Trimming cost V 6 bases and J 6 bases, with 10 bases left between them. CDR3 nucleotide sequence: TGTGCCAGCAGACCCTGGGCGGATACGCAGTATTTT. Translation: CASRPWADTQYF.

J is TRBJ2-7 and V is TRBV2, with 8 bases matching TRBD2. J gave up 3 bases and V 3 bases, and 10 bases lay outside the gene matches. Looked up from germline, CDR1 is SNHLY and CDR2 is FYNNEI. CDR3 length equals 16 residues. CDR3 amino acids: CASSDHLGSGGYEQYF. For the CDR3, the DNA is TGTGCCAGCAGTGATCACCTGGGGAGCGGGGGCTACGAGCAGTACTTC.

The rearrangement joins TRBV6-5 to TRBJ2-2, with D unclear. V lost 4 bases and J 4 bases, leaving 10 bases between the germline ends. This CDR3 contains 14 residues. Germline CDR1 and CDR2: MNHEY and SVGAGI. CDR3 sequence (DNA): TGTGCCAGCAGTTCAGATCACCCCACCGGGGAGCTGTTTTTT. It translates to CASSSDHPTGELFF.

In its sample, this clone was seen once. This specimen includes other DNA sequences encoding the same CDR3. As DNA, the CDR3 is TGTGCCAGCAGCTTAGTCAGGGGAGCCTACGAGCAGTACTTC. This gives the protein CASSLVRGAYEQYF. V usage is TRBV7-2 and J usage is TRBJ2-7, with TRBD1 as a possible D gene (6 bases). Trimming pared 1 base from V and 2 bases from J, leaving 9 bases between. This CDR3 has 14 amino acids. The germline V gene encodes CDR1 SGHTA and CDR2 FQGNSA.

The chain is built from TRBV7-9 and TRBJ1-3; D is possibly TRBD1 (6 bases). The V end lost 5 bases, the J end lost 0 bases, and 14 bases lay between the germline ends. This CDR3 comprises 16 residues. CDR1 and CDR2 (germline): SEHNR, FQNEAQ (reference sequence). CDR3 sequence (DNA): TGTGCCAGCAGCCTGGGACAACCGTCCTCTGGAAACACCATATATTTT. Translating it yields CASSLGQPSSGNTIYF.

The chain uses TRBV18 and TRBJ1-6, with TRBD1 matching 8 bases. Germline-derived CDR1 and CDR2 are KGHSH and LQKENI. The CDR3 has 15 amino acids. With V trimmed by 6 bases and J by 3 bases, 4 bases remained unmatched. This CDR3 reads CASSLGQVYNSPLHF. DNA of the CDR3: TGTGCCAGCTCCCTGGGACAGGTCTATAATTCACCCCTCCACTTT.

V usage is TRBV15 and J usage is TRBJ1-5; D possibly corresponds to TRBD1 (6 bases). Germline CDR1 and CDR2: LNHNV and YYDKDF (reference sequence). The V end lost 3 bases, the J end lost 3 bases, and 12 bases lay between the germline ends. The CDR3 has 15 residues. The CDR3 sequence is CATSRGTGYNQPQHF. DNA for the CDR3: TGTGCCACCAGCAGGGGTACAGGGTACAATCAGCCCCAGCATTTT.

In DNA form, the CDR3 reads TGTGCCACCAGTGATTGGGACAACCAAGAGACCCAGTACTTC. As protein: CATSDWDNQETQYF. The V and J genes are TRBV24-1 and TRBJ2-5, with D possibly TRBD1 on 6 matching bases. Germline values: CDR1 KGHDR, CDR2 SFDVKD. The CDR3 consists of 14 residues. Trimming shortened V by 2 bases and J by 0 bases, and 6 bases separated the two germline ends.

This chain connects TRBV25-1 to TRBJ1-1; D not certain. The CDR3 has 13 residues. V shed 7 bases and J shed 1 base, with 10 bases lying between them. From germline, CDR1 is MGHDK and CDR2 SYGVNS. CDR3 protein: CASKTAGNTEAFF. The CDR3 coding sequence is TGTGCCAGCAAGACTGCGGGGAACACTGAAGCTTTCTTT.

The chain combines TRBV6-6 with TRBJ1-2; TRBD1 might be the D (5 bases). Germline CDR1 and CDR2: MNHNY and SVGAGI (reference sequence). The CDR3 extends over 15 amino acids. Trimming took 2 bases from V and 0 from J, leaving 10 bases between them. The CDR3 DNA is TGTGCCAGCAGTTACCTCCAGGGTACTAACTATGGCTACACCTTC. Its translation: CASSYLQGTNYGYTF.

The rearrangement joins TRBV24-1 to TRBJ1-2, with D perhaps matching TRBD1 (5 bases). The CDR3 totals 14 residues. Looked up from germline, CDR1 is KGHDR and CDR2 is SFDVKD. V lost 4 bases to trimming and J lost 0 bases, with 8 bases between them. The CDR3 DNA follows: TGTGCCACCAGTGACGGAGGGGCTAACTATGGCTACACCTTC. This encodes CATSDGGANYGYTF.

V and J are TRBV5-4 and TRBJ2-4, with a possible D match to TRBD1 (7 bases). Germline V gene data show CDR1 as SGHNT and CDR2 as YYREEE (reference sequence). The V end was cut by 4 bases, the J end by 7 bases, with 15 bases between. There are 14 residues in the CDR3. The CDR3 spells CASSPEGQRNIQYF. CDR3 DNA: TGTGCCAGCAGCCCGGAGGGACAGAGGAACATTCAGTACTTC.

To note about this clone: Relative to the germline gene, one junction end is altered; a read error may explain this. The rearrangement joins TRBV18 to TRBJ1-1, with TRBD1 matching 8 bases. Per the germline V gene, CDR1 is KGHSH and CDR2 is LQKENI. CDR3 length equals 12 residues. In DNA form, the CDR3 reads TGTGCCAGCTCACTTCAGGGGGCTGAGGCTTTCTTT. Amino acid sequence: CASSLQGAEAFF.

In DNA, the CDR3 is TGCGCCAGCAGTGAGATACAGGGGCATGGCTACACCTTC. Encoded protein: CASSEIQGHGYTF. The rearrangement uses TRBV10-2 and TRBJ1-2; TRBD1 aligns across 7 bases. V lost 2 bases, J lost 6 bases, and 3 bases stayed unmatched. This CDR3 is built from 13 residues. Germline CDR1 WSHSY, CDR2 SAAADI.

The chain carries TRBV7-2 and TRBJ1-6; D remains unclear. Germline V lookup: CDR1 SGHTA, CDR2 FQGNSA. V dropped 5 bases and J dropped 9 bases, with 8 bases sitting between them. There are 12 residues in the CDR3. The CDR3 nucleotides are TGTGCCAGCAGCCCAGTTGGTTCACCCCTCCACTTT. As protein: CASSPVGSPLHF.

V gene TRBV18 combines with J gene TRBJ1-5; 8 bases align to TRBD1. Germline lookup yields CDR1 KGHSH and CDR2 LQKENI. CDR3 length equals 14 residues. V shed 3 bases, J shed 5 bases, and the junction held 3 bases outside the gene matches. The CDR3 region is CASSPAQGDQPQHF. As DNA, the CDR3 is TGTGCCAGCTCACCCGCACAGGGGGATCAGCCCCAGCATTTT.

CDR3 sequence reads: CASSSHYEQYF. CDR3 DNA: TGCGCCAGCAGCTCCCACTACGAGCAGTACTTC. The chain joins TRBV5-1 to TRBJ2-7; no clear D. V lost 3 bases, J lost 3 bases, and 4 bases lay in between. The germline CDR1 and CDR2 sequences are SGHRS and YFSETQ. CDR3 length: 11 residues. Full variable domain (rest looked up from reference TRBV5-1 and TRBJ2-7): KAGVTQTPRYLIKTRGQQVTLSCSPISGHRSVSWYQQTPGQGLQFLFEYFSETQRNKGNFPGRFSGRQFSNSRSEMNVSTLELGDSALYLCASSSHYEQYFGPGTRLTVT.

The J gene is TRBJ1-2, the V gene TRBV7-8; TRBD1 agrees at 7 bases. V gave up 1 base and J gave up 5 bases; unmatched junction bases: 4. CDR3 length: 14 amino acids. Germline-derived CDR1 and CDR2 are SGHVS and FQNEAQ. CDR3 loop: CASSLESGGYGYTF. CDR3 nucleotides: TGTGCCAGCAGCTTAGAGTCAGGGGGTTATGGCTACACCTTC.

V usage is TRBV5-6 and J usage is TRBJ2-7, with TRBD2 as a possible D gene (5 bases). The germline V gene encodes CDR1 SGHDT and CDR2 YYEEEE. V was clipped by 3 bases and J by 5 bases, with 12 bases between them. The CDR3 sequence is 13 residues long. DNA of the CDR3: TGTGCCAGCAGCTCAGGCGCCGGGGACGAGCAGTACTTC. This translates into CASSSGAGDEQYF.

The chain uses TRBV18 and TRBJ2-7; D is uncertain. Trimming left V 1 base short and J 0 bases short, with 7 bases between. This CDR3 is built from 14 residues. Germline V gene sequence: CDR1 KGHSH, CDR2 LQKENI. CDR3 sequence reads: CASSPLDNSYEQYF. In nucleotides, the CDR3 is TGTGCCAGCTCACCACTCGACAACTCCTACGAGCAGTACTTC.

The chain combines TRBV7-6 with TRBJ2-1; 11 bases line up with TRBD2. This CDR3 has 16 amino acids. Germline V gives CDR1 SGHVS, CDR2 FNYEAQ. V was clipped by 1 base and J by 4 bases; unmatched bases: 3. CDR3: CASSLGGLADYNEQFF. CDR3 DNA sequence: TGTGCCAGCAGCTTAGGGGGACTAGCGGATTACAATGAGCAGTTCTTC.